This TCR beta chain was sequenced in a study of regulatory T cells in long-lasting Graves disease. Study in general: Disease was considered persistent Graves' disease after over 5 years of antithyroid drugs (with positive TSH receptor antibodies). General observations from the study: Those with persistent disease had in common more public clonotypes (about 3,000) than new patients (approximately 1,000). Persistent disease favored TRBV28, TRBJ1-2 and TRBJ2-5.

Building the TCR beta libraries relied on iRepertoire HTBI primers, and CDR3 regions underwent Arm-PCR. Each CDR3 protein is one row after TCRdb ran MiXCR on the multiplex PCR reads. This table holds around 300,000 distinct CDR3 sequences, around a fifth found once. This clonotype has only a few counts. What it binds is not known. Regarding time point: persistent/refractory GD, antithyroid drugs over 5 years with positive TRAb. Construction of the TCR library relied on RNA isolated from PBMCs. EDTA tubes received approximately 8.4 milliliters of collected peripheral blood. Germline CDR1 reads KGHSH; CDR2 reads LQKENI. CDR3 length equals 14 residues. Germline trimming cut 1 base from V and 7 bases from J; bases unmatched to any gene: 5.

This receptor was taken from a female donor with Graves disease. The chain has TRBV18 and TRBJ2-7; 9 bases agree with TRBD1. This sample comprised peripheral blood mononuclear cells (PBMCs), obtained when the disease was refractory, from a patient treated with antithyroid drugs. The CDR3 spells CASSPQWTGEEQYF. CDR3 bases: TGTGCCAGCTCACCACAGTGGACAGGGGAGGAGCAGTACTTC.